One sample yielded the 11 T cell receptor beta chains listed below, sequenced in a study of T cells in Graves' hyperthyroidism and ophthalmopathy. Authors of the study amplified TCR beta CDR3 regions from RNA transcripts. Using the HTBI primer set, a first-round RT-PCR was run on the TCR CDR3. A single record per CDR3 protein comes from TCRdb applying MiXCR to the multiplex PCR reads. The sample carries hundreds of thousands of distinct CDR3 sequences, roughly 15% recorded once. The sample taken for sequencing was blood. These receptors originate from a woman aged 50 to 60 with Graves' ophthalmopathy.

The rearrangement uses TRBV7-8 and TRBJ2-1; no definite D call. The CDR3 runs 14 residues. With 4 bases removed from V and 7 bases from J, the gap between germline ends came to 14 bases. Germline V lookup: CDR1 SGHVS, CDR2 FQNEAQ. The CDR3 sequence is CASSSPRAANEQFF. The CDR3 nucleotides read TGTGCCAGCAGCTCCCCCCGTGCGGCGAATGAGCAGTTCTTC.

This clonotype was seen at least ten times. The chain links TRBV7-9 to TRBJ2-1; 11 nucleotides agree with TRBD2. CDR3 length equals 13 residues. Germline V gene lookup returns CDR1 SEHNR and CDR2 FQNEAQ (reference sequence). V lost 10 bases, J lost 9 bases, and 8 bases stayed unmatched. CDR3 in amino acids: CATTSGSASEQFF. CDR3 nucleotides: TGTGCCACCACTAGCGGGAGTGCATCTGAGCAGTTCTTC.

This clonotype was observed a handful of times. V is TRBV7-2 and J is TRBJ2-3; D is unclear. The V end lost 5 bases, the J end lost 0 bases, and 9 bases lay between the germline ends. Germline V lookup: CDR1 SGHTA, CDR2 FQGNSA. The CDR3 is 14 amino acids. For the CDR3, the DNA is TGTGCCAGCAGCCCGTACTATAGCACAGATACGCAGTATTTT. Amino acid sequence: CASSPYYSTDTQYF.

This chain connects TRBV5-6 to TRBJ2-1, with 8 bases aligning to TRBD1. Looked up from germline, CDR1 is SGHDT and CDR2 is YYEEEE. Germline trimming cut 1 base from V and 5 bases from J; bases unmatched to any gene: 11. This CDR3 is 17 amino acids long. CDR3 in amino acids: CASSLIWSGGTDNEQFF. DNA of the CDR3: TGTGCCAGCAGCTTGATTTGGTCAGGGGGCACCGACAATGAGCAGTTCTTC.

The sample holds many counts of this clonotype. The V and J genes are TRBV27 and TRBJ2-2; 13 bases align to TRBD2. The ends lost 3 bases at V and 8 bases at J; junction bases unmatched: 3. The CDR3 is 15 residues long. Germline CDR1 is MNHEY and CDR2 is SMNVEV (reference sequence). CDR3 sequence: CASSLTSGRSGELFF. DNA for the CDR3: TGTGCCAGCAGTTTGACTAGCGGGAGGTCGGGGGAGCTGTTTTTT.

V is TRBV18 and J is TRBJ2-3; D is possibly TRBD2 (6 bases). This CDR3 contains 17 residues. Germline V gene sequence: CDR1 KGHSH, CDR2 LQKENI. V shed 2 bases and J shed 2 bases, with 17 bases lying between them. CDR3 sequence: CASSPELVGGLTDTQYF. The CDR3 DNA reads as TGTGCCAGCTCACCAGAGTTAGTGGGAGGCCTCACAGATACGCAGTATTTT.

This chain uses TRBV2 with TRBJ2-1; 9 bases map to TRBD2. The CDR3 has 17 residues. Germline V gene data show CDR1 as SNHLY and CDR2 as FYNNEI. V gave up 5 bases and J gave up 7 bases; unmatched junction bases: 15. The CDR3 loop reads CASSSVAGVKSRNEQFF. The CDR3 DNA is TGTGCCAGCAGTTCGGTAGCGGGAGTCAAATCGCGGAATGAGCAGTTCTTC. The full variable domain, its missing parts supplied by reference TRBV2 and TRBJ2-1, is EPEVTQTPSHQVTQMGQEVILRCVPISNHLYFYWYRQILGQKVEFLVSFYNNEISEKSEIFDDQFSVERPDGSNFTLKIRSTKLEDSAMYFCASSSVAGVKSRNEQFFGPGTRLTVL.

This clonotype was observed at least ten times. The chain joins TRBV9 to TRBJ2-1; 9 nucleotides line up with TRBD2. The CDR3 has 17 amino acids. Looked up from germline, CDR1 is SGDLS and CDR2 is YYNGEE. Trimming took 4 bases from V and 4 from J; bases not matched to a gene: 12. The CDR3 coding sequence is TGTGCCAGCAGCAAAGGAGGTAGCGGGAGTTCGTACAATGAGCAGTTCTTC. This codes for CASSKGGSGSSYNEQFF. Filled out from reference TRBV9 and TRBJ2-1, the complete variable domain reads DSGVTQTPKHLITATGQRVTLRCSPRSGDLSVYWYQQSLDQGLQFLIQYYNGEERAKGNILERFSAQQFPDLHSELNLSSLELGDSALYFCASSKGGSGSSYNEQFFGPGTRLTVL.

This clonotype came up many times. This chain uses TRBV10-3 with TRBJ2-5; TRBD2 agrees at 7 bases. The length of the CDR3 is 13 residues. Germline-derived CDR1 and CDR2 are ENHRY and SYGVKD. The junction had 6 bases not matched to a gene; V was cut back by 7 bases and J by 4 bases. This chain's CDR3 is CAIKGSSGETQYF. For the CDR3, the DNA is TGTGCCATCAAGGGGTCTAGCGGAGAGACCCAGTACTTC.

This clonotype was observed a few times. The gene calls are TRBV5-4 and TRBJ2-2; TRBD2 aligns across 8 bases. The CDR3 extends over 15 amino acids. J was trimmed by 5 bases and V by 1 base; bases with no gene match: 4. Germline V gene sequence: CDR1 SGHNT, CDR2 YYREEE (reference sequence). The CDR3 nucleotides are TGTGCCAGCAGCTTGCACGGGAGGGGGACCGGGGAGCTGTTTTTT. It codes for CASSLHGRGTGELFF.

The chain couples TRBV5-6 to TRBJ2-5; D is unclear. The CDR3 contains 13 residues. CDR1 is SGHDT and CDR2 is YYEEEE in the germline V gene. Trimming removed 2 bases at V and 5 bases at J, with 10 bases between. CDR3 in amino acids: CASSFPQLETQYF. The CDR3 DNA reads as TGTGCCAGCAGCTTTCCCCAATTGGAGACCCAGTACTTC.